The 11 T cell receptor beta chains listed next were all sequenced from one sample in a study of OX40 agonist ivuxolimab in advanced cancers. Profiled with immunoSEQ multiplex PCR; TCRdb holds only in-frame clones, not every one. The sample carries approximately 22,000 clones, 70% to 90% recorded once. The specimen comprised CD4+ or CD8+ T cells sorted from blood, sampled in a trial of the OX40 agonist ivuxolimab. Receptor source: an adult with an advanced solid tumor such as melanoma, head and neck, liver or kidney cancer.

V and J are TRBV19 and TRBJ1-1, with 8 bases aligning to TRBD1. The V gene end was trimmed by 7 bases and the J gene end by 1 base; junction bases not matched to a gene: 8. Germline assignment: CDR1 LNHDA and CDR2 SQIVND (reference sequence). The CDR3 length is 15 residues. For the CDR3, the DNA is TGTGCCAGTACCGTGACAGGGGCCAGGAACACTGAAGCTTTCTTT. It encodes CASTVTGARNTEAFF.

This clone appeared a few times. The chain recombines TRBV18 with TRBJ1-5; D not certain. Trimming cost V 2 bases and J 6 bases, with 11 bases left between them. Germline CDR1 reads KGHSH; CDR2 reads LQKENI. The CDR3 extends over 14 amino acids. The CDR3 loop is CASSPARDSQPQHF. CDR3 nucleotide sequence: TGTGCCAGCTCACCAGCAAGGGATAGTCAGCCCCAGCATTTT.

This clone appeared a few times. This CDR3 is CASSLRIRTDTQYF. The CDR3, as DNA: TGTGCCAGCAGCTTAAGGATCCGCACAGATACGCAGTATTTT. This rearrangement joins TRBV7-6 to TRBJ2-3; D gene ambiguous. The CDR3 length is 14 residues. Germline V CDR1 and CDR2: SGHVS, FNYEAQ. Deletions cut 2 bases from V and 1 base from J, with 7 bases between.

This chain uses TRBV5-3 with TRBJ1-6; no clear D gene. TRBV5-3 is sorted into the ORF group, with uncertain function. The CDR3 runs to 14 residues. Trimming stripped 4 bases from V and 0 bases from J, with 5 bases between. CDR3 loop: CARSRSSYNSPLHF. The CDR3 DNA sequence: TGTGCCAGAAGCAGGAGCTCCTATAATTCACCCCTCCACTTT.

The chain combines TRBV6-1 with TRBJ2-5; no firm D call. The CDR3 runs to 12 residues. The V end lost 1 base, the J end lost 5 bases, and 5 bases lay between the germline ends. Per germline, CDR1 MNHNS and CDR2 SASEGT. CDR3 in DNA: TGTGCCAGCAGTGAAGACGTGGAGACCCAGTACTTC. It yields the protein CASSEDVETQYF.

The rearrangement uses TRBV4-2 and TRBJ2-7; 7 positions agree with TRBD2. CDR1 is LGHNA and CDR2 is YNFKEQ in the germline V gene. The ends lost 7 bases at V and 2 bases at J; junction bases unmatched: 14. The CDR3 is 16 residues long. The CDR3 protein is CASTPGEASGAYEQYF. CDR3 sequence (DNA): TGTGCCAGCACCCCCGGGGAGGCTAGCGGAGCCTACGAGCAGTACTTC.

The V call is TRBV27, the J call TRBJ2-5, with TRBD1 matching 8 bases. The assigned J gene may be wrong: the sequence end matches TRBJ2-7 better. Germline CDR1 and CDR2: MNHEY and SMNVEV (reference sequence). This CDR3 is 15 amino acids long. The CDR3 region is CASSLLWGQVYEQYF. The DNA for the CDR3 is TGTGCCAGCAGTTTATTATGGGGACAGGTCTACGAGCAGTACTTC.

V and J are TRBV7-9 and TRBJ1-5; tentatively, D is TRBD1 (5 bases). The CDR3 loop spans 16 amino acids. Germline lookup yields CDR1 SEHNR and CDR2 FQNEAQ (reference sequence). Trimming took off 2 bases at V and 6 bases at J, with 17 bases between the two ends. CDR3 sequence: CASSLNRGAGTQPQHF. The CDR3 nucleotides read TGTGCCAGCAGCTTAAACCGAGGTGCGGGGACTCAGCCCCAGCATTTT. The entire variable domain, with the rest obtained from reference TRBV7-9 and TRBJ1-5, is as follows: DTGVSQNPRHKITKRGQNVTFRCDPISEHNRLYWYRQTLGQGPEFLTYFQNEAQLEKSRLLSDRFSAERPKGSFSTLEIQRTEQGDSAMYLCASSLNRGAGTQPQHFGDGTRLSIL.

The gene calls are TRBV19 and TRBJ1-5; 10 bases map to TRBD1. Germline CDR1 LNHDA, CDR2 SQIVND (reference sequence). V shed 8 bases and J 2 bases; nucleotides not matched to a gene: 3. The CDR3 length is 14 residues. The CDR3 region is CASFGTGGNQPQHF. The CDR3 coding sequence is TGTGCCAGTTTCGGGACAGGGGGCAATCAGCCCCAGCATTTT.

The rearrangement links TRBV29-1 to TRBJ2-7; D gene ambiguous. Trimming left V 4 bases short and J 7 bases short, with 14 bases between. CDR1 is SQVTM, CDR2 ANQGSEA, per germline. This CDR3 region has 12 residues. The CDR3 sequence is CSVVLGFGEQYF. The CDR3 DNA reads as TGCAGCGTTGTTTTGGGATTCGGGGAGCAGTACTTC.

The rearrangement joins TRBV7-9 to TRBJ1-1; D gene ambiguous. Germline CDR1 is SEHNR and CDR2 is FQNEAQ (reference sequence). With 5 bases removed from V and 4 bases from J, the gap between germline ends came to 17 bases. The CDR3 has 15 residues. The CDR3 is CASSIARSAGTEAFF. The CDR3 DNA reads as TGTGCCAGCAGCATCGCCCGGTCGGCTGGCACTGAAGCTTTCTTT.